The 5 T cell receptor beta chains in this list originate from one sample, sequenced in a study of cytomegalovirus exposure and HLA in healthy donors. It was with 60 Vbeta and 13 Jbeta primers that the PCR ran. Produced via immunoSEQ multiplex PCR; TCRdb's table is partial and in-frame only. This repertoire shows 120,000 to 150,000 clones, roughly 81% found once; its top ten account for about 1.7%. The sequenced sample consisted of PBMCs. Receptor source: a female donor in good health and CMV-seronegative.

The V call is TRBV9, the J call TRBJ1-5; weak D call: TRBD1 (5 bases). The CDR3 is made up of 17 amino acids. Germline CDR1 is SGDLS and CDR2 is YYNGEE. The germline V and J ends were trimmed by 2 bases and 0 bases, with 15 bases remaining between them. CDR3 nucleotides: TGTGCCAGCAGCGTGGATGGGGCCCCCTTTAGCAATCAGCCCCAGCATTTT. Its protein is CASSVDGAPFSNQPQHF.

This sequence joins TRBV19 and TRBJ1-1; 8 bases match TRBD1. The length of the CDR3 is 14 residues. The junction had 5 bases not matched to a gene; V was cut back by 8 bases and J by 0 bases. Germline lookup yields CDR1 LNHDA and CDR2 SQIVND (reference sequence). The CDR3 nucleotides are TGTGCCAGTCAAGACAGGGGTCTGAACACTGAAGCTTTCTTT. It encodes CASQDRGLNTEAFF.

The chain's CDR3 is CASSGTGGADYGYTF. The CDR3 DNA is TGTGCCAGCAGTGGGACAGGGGGCGCTGACTATGGCTACACCTTC. The chain links TRBV28 to TRBJ1-2, with 12 bases matching TRBD1. CDR1 and CDR2 (germline): MDHEN, SYDVKM. CDR3 length: 15 residues. J was trimmed by 3 bases and V by 5 bases; bases with no gene match: 4.

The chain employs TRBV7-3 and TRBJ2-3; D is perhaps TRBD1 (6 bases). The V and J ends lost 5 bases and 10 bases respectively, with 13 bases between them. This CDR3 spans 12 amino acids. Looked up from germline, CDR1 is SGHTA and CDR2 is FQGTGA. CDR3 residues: CASSPDRCPQYF. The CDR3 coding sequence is TGTGCCAGCAGCCCCGACAGGTGCCCGCAGTATTTT.

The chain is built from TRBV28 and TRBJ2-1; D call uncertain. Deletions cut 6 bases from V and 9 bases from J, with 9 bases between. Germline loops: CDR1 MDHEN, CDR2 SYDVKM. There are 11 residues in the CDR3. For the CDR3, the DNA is TGTGCCAGCAGCGACCCGGGTGAGCAGTTCTTC. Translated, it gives CASSDPGEQFF.